This T cell receptor beta chain came from a study of metastatic and nonmetastatic thyroid tumors (TCRdb year 2020). With regard to the full study: For patients with malignant and with benign thyroid disease, the researchers compared repertoires between peripheral blood samples and tumor or nodule tissue samples.

From cysteine to phenylalanine, the CDR3 is 19 amino acids long. Only CDR3 DNA is held: 57 bases, read in frame from base 1. General study outcomes and caveats: In both blood and tumor samples, TCR beta diversity was reported to be significantly higher in malignant tumors than in benign nodules.

Before undergoing thyroid surgery, none of the patients had been given any kind of treatment. The study retrospectively analysed patient clinical samples collected from about 2012 to 2018 using T-cell receptor beta sequencing. On this clone itself: Its antigen remains unidentified. No base quality values were provided; no much bigger clone lies one nucleotide off.

The library was made by PCR. Sequenced on an Illumina HiSeq 4000. High-throughput sequencing was used to profile the TCR beta-chain CDR3 region of every patient. For the original study's pipeline: CDR3 differences across clinicopathological groups were used to build a classifier for discriminating distant-metastatic papillary thyroid cancer patients. Repertoire diversity was assessed with the Shannon index, and tumor-blood repertoire similarity with the Morisita-Horn index. The public reads were run again by TCRdb, first through fastp at Q25 and then through MiXCR, and only productive beta chains were kept. Clone size and V and J calls follow TCRdb, not the original study. This sample is represented by tens of thousands of clones; 15% to 20% of them were singletons. Jointly, the top ten make up roughly a tenth of the sample.

The chain is assembled from TRBV12-1 and TRBJ2-6; the table gives TRBD2 as D, unverified against the DNA. TRBV12-1 has pseudogene status. Sequenced: blood. This TCR derives from a female donor with papillary thyroid cancer or a benign thyroid nodule (not recorded which). Some clones in this sample may be carry-over from other donors' samples. The sequence in DNA is TGTGCCAGCAGCTTTTCACCCGGCGGGAGGGCCTCTGGTGCCAACGTCCTGACTTTC. This codes for CASSFSPGGRASGANVLTF.